This T cell receptor (beta chain) was captured by sequencing in a study of T cell repertoires in cytomegalovirus infection. Overall study: CMV epitopes, recently identified HLA-C-restricted and well-studied HLA-B-restricted, were used. Whole-study results and caveats: Within the response measured ex vivo, HLA-C-restricted CMV-specific TCR beta clonotypes were dominant.

Each CDR3 protein is one row after TCRdb ran MiXCR on the reads. The sample shows roughly 700,000 distinct CDR3 sequences, roughly 30% of them seen only once. V was cut by 6 bases and J by 7 bases, with 19 bases left in between. This CDR3 comprises 15 residues. Germline lookup yields CDR1 MNHNS and CDR2 SASEGT. As to this clonotype: The antigen is not known.

This TCR came from a human donor in good health (CMV status not recorded). Some clones in this sample may be carry-over from other donors' samples. The V and J genes are TRBV6-1 and TRBJ1-5; D is possibly TRBD1 (6 bases). The input for sequencing was cultured PBMCs, taken from culture after CMV antigen stimulation. DNA of the CDR3: TGTGCCAGCAGCTCATATACAGGAGGGGGGCAGCCCCAGCATTTT. Protein: CASSSYTGGGQPQHF.